The entry below gives a single T cell receptor beta chain sequence along with its context. Its antigen is as yet unknown. Profiled with immunoSEQ multiplex PCR; TCRdb holds only in-frame clones, not every one. This table holds roughly 100,000 clones, roughly nine tenths found once. This specimen belongs to a study of T cell responses to AZD1222 COVID-19 vaccine. Findings and limits, study-wide: Recipients of AZD1222 seropositive at baseline numbered only 5 to 7.

The ends were cut back, 5 bases at V and 0 bases at J, with 12 bases in the middle. Germline V CDR1 and CDR2: MNHEY, SVGAGI. This CDR3 region has 15 residues. This sequence originates from an adult in good health. The chain joins TRBV6-5 to TRBJ2-3; no reliable D call. Sequences were derived from peripheral blood, sampled on day 0 of AZD1222 vaccination. This CDR3 is CASSTPGQSTDTQYF. In DNA form, the CDR3 reads TGTGCCAGCAGTACCCCGGGCCAAAGCACAGATACGCAGTATTTT.